Included here is one TCR beta chain sequence, with context. This record comes from a study of blood T cell repertoires in COVID-19. Here immunoSEQ multiplex PCR was the method, and the copy in TCRdb shows in-frame clones only, minus some. The sample lists 150,000 to 200,000 clones, about 79% occurring once. The CDR3 sequence is 16 residues long. CDR1 and CDR2 (germline): MNHEY, SVGAGI. V lost 2 bases to trimming and J lost 0 bases, with 10 bases between them. Specimen: PBMCs or T cells enriched from blood (not recorded which). The clonotype comes from a man aged 45 to 65 who had recovered from COVID-19. This chain uses TRBV6-5 with TRBJ2-2; a possible D gene is TRBD2 (7 bases). CDR3 DNA: TGTGCCAGCAGTTACCCCGGGGGGCCGAACACCGGGGAGCTGTTTTTT. Its translation is CASSYPGGPNTGELFF.